A selection of T cell receptor beta chains follows, all from one sample in a study of OX40 agonist ivuxolimab in advanced cancers. Produced via immunoSEQ multiplex PCR; TCRdb's table is partial and in-frame only. The sample records 12,000 or so clones, about three quarters being singletons. The input for sequencing was CD4+ or CD8+ T cells sorted from blood, taken in a trial of the OX40 agonist ivuxolimab. These receptor sequences come from an adult with an advanced solid tumor such as melanoma, head and neck, liver or kidney cancer. Each CDR3 is given with its conserved first and last residue. The D gene is left open where the match is weak. Clone size is given for some rows only: seen once, a few or many times, or a class if the clone is expanded.

cdr3_aa	cdr3_nt	v_call	j_call	clone_size	d_call
CASSFNGGSHEQYF	TGTGCCAGCAGTTTTAATGGCGGGAGCCACGAGCAGTACTTC	TRBV27	TRBJ2-7	NA	TRBD2
CASSIGRLVGELFF	TGTGCCAGTAGTATAGGCCGATTAGTCGGGGAGCTGTTTTTT	TRBV19	TRBJ2-2	few	NA
CASSLGQGAEKLFF	TGTGCCAGCAGCTTAGGACAGGGAGCGGAAAAACTGTTTTTT	TRBV7-8	TRBJ1-4	NA	TRBD1
CASSAGTGPYEQYF	TGTGCCAGCAGTGCGGGGACAGGACCCTACGAGCAGTACTTC	TRBV27	TRBJ2-7	NA	TRBD1
CASSLAGGDYNEQFF	TGTGCCAGCAGTCTAGCGGGAGGGGACTACAATGAGCAGTTCTTC	TRBV6-5	TRBJ2-1	NA	TRBD2
CASSQEPAGGPWDTQYF	TGCGCCAGCAGCCAAGAACCAGCGGGAGGGCCTTGGGATACGCAGTATTTT	TRBV4-3	TRBJ2-3	few	TRBD2
CASSYSSGANVLTF	TGTGCCAGCAGTTACTCTTCCGGGGCCAACGTCCTGACTTTC	TRBV6-5	TRBJ2-6	NA	NA
CARSGASGREFTDTQYF	TGTGCCAGGAGCGGGGCTAGCGGGAGGGAGTTCACAGATACGCAGTATTTT	TRBV2	TRBJ2-3	NA	TRBD2
CASSRMVQHARNTIYF	TGTGCCAGCAGCCGTATGGTACAACACGCACGAAACACCATATATTTT	TRBV21-1	TRBJ1-3	NA	NA
CASSFGVTEAFF	TGTGCCAGCAGTTTTGGGGTCACTGAAGCTTTCTTT	TRBV28	TRBJ1-1	once	NA
CASSSDRVEAFF	TGTGCCAGCAGCTCGGACAGAGTTGAAGCTTTCTTT	TRBV5-6	TRBJ1-1	NA	NA
CASKEDTQYF	TGTGCCAGCAAGGAGGATACGCAGTATTTT	TRBV25-1	TRBJ2-3	NA	NA
CASSPRSGWQPQHF	TGTGCCAGCAGCCCCCGGTCGGGGTGGCAGCCCCAGCATTTT	TRBV28	TRBJ1-5	NA	NA
CASSLAQDNEQFF	TGTGCCAGCAGCTTAGCGCAAGATAATGAGCAGTTCTTC	TRBV7-8	TRBJ2-1	few	NA
CASSGQTNEKLFF	TGCGCCAGCAGCGGTCAGACGAACGAAAAACTGTTTTTT	TRBV4-1	TRBJ1-4	NA	NA
CASSVAGGNHNEQFF	TGTGCCAGCAGCGTAGCTGGGGGCAACCACAATGAGCAGTTCTTC	TRBV9	TRBJ2-1	NA	NA
CSVDKYMNTEAFF	TGCAGCGTTGACAAATACATGAACACTGAAGCTTTCTTT	TRBV29-1	TRBJ1-1	NA	NA
CASSVRVGELFF	TGTGCCAGCAGCGTTAGGGTCGGGGAGCTGTTTTTT	TRBV9	TRBJ2-2	NA	NA
CASSFGLAGEQYF	TGTGCCAGCAGTTTCGGACTAGCGGGGGAGCAGTACTTC	TRBV27	TRBJ2-7	NA	TRBD2
CASSHRGREGASYNEQFF	TGTGCCAGCAGCCACAGGGGGCGGGAGGGGGCATCCTACAATGAGCAGTTCTTC	TRBV7-9	TRBJ2-1	NA	NA
CASDRGHMNTEAFF	TGTGCCAGCGACAGGGGGCACATGAACACTGAAGCTTTCTTT	TRBV5-8	TRBJ1-1	once	TRBD1
CASSLGAGELFF	TGTGCCAGCAGCCTGGGGGCCGGGGAGCTGTTTTTT	TRBV5-6	TRBJ2-2	NA	NA
CASSQLPRTASSYNEQFF	TGCGCCAGCAGCCAACTACCCCGGACTGCCAGCTCCTACAATGAGCAGTTCTTC	TRBV4-1	TRBJ2-1	once	NA
CASSQTGPYTDTQYF	TGCGCCAGCAGCCAAACGGGCCCTTACACAGATACGCAGTATTTT	TRBV4-1	TRBJ2-3	NA	NA
CASSDSASGEQYF	TGTGCCAGCAGTGACTCTGCATCGGGCGAGCAGTACTTC	TRBV6-4	TRBJ2-7	large	NA
CASSQFLGQVLSYEQYF	TGTGCCAGCAGCCAGTTCCTGGGACAGGTTTTATCCTACGAGCAGTACTTC	TRBV4-2	TRBJ2-7	NA	TRBD1
CASSSETSGAQETQYF	TGTGCCAGCAGCTCGGAGACTAGCGGGGCGCAAGAGACCCAGTACTTC	TRBV5-6	TRBJ2-5	NA	TRBD2
CASSYSDGETQYF	TGTGCCAGCAGTTACTCTGACGGAGAGACCCAGTACTTC	TRBV6-5	TRBJ2-5	NA	NA
CASSFHKTSGRWYF	TGTGCCAGCAGTTTCCATAAAACTAGCGGGAGGTGGTATTTT	TRBV6-5	TRBJ2-3	NA	TRBD2
CASSEGQGGGYTF	TGTGCCAGCAGTGAAGGCCAGGGAGGCGGCTACACCTTC	TRBV25-1	TRBJ1-2	NA	NA
CASSLRQARQETQYF	TGTGCCAGCAGCTTAAGACAGGCTCGTCAAGAGACCCAGTACTTC	TRBV7-9	TRBJ2-5	NA	NA
CASSQRRAGESYNEQFF	TGCGCCAGCAGCCAAAGGCGGGCGGGGGAGTCCTACAATGAGCAGTTCTTC	TRBV4-1	TRBJ2-1	once	TRBD2
CASAPPGQGEETQYF	TGTGCCAGCGCCCCACCGGGACAGGGGGAAGAGACCCAGTACTTC	TRBV19	TRBJ2-5	NA	TRBD1
CASSLPYPPGLMHPDTQYF	TGTGCCAGCAGCTTACCCTATCCCCCCGGCCTTATGCACCCAGATACGCAGTATTTT	TRBV7-9	TRBJ2-3	NA	NA
CATSKRIDEQFF	TGTGCCACCAGCAAGAGGATCGATGAGCAGTTCTTC	TRBV15	TRBJ2-1	NA	NA
CASSDGTRSTDTQYF	TGTGCCAGCAGTGACGGGACCCGCTCTACAGATACGCAGTATTTT	TRBV6-4	TRBJ2-3	NA	NA
CASSDFSGSGEQYF	TGTGCCAGCAGTGATTTTAGCGGGAGTGGCGAGCAGTACTTC	TRBV2	TRBJ2-7	NA	TRBD2
CASKRDSYNEQFF	TGTGCCAGCAAAAGGGACTCCTACAATGAGCAGTTCTTC	TRBV9	TRBJ2-1	NA	NA
CASTGTALSEQYF	TGTGCCAGCACTGGGACTGCCTTGAGCGAGCAGTACTTC	TRBV6-5	TRBJ2-7	NA	NA
CASSQSRDSYAGELFF	TGCGCCAGCAGCCAAAGCCGGGACAGTTACGCCGGGGAGCTGTTTTTT	TRBV4-3	TRBJ2-2	NA	TRBD1
CAWSVWVTGELFF	TGTGCCTGGAGTGTATGGGTCACCGGGGAGCTGTTTTTT	TRBV30	TRBJ2-2	few	NA
CASSYLGADTQYF	TGTGCCAGCAGTTACTTGGGGGCAGATACGCAGTATTTT	TRBV6-5	TRBJ2-3	NA	NA
CASSLAGTQPQHF	TGTGCCAGCAGTTTAGCAGGGACTCAGCCCCAGCATTTT	TRBV28	TRBJ1-5	NA	NA
CASSLDSNTEAFF	TGTGCCAGCAGCTTAGATTCGAACACTGAAGCTTTCTTT	TRBV7-2	TRBJ1-1	NA	NA
CASSLVGAQGEQYF	TGTGCCAGCAGCTTGGTAGGGGCTCAGGGGGAGCAGTACTTC	TRBV5-4	TRBJ2-7	NA	NA
CASSLAGGGYNEQFF	TGTGCCAGCAGTTTGGCGGGAGGAGGCTACAATGAGCAGTTCTTC	TRBV27	TRBJ2-1	NA	TRBD2
CASSLPPAGTTEAFF	TGTGCCAGCAGTTTACCCCCGGCGGGGACCACTGAAGCTTTCTTT	TRBV28	TRBJ1-1	NA	NA
CASRSAEDEQFF	TGTGCCAGCAGAAGCGCAGAGGATGAGCAGTTCTTC	TRBV2	TRBJ2-1	NA	NA
CASSEWTGLRSGANVLTF	TGTGCCAGCAGCGAGTGGACAGGGCTACGCTCTGGGGCCAACGTCCTGACTTTC	TRBV9	TRBJ2-6	once	TRBD1
CATRETGVTYEQYF	TGTGCCACCAGGGAGACAGGGGTCACCTACGAGCAGTACTTC	TRBV6-1	TRBJ2-7	few	TRBD1